The clone carrying this TCR beta chain has more than one count but fewer than ten. Antigen specificity is unknown. Germline-derived CDR1 and CDR2 are MDHEN and SYDVKM. Trimming took off 4 bases at V and 8 bases at J, with 8 bases between the two ends. The CDR3 contains 12 residues. This record belongs to a study of T cells in Graves' hyperthyroidism and ophthalmopathy. Findings and caveats of the study: Progression to ophthalmopathy was predicted a median of 6.5 months early. Ophthalmopathy stood apart from stable hyperthyroidism in a 13 V-J model. The majority of expanded thyroid clonotypes above 0.001 also appeared in blood.

Fresh peripheral blood, around 10 ml of it, supplied the PBMCs. TCR beta CDR3 region amplification was performed from RNA transcripts. The TCR CDR3 was amplified in a first-round RT-PCR using the HTBI primer set. TCRdb re-called the multiplex PCR reads through MiXCR, storing one row per CDR3 protein. Seen here are 500,000 or so distinct CDR3 sequences, about 16% observed once, and the top ten hold 25% to 30%. The TCR originated in a woman in her thirties with Graves' ophthalmopathy. The chain links TRBV28 to TRBJ2-2; no reliable D call. The sequencing input was blood. The CDR3 sequence is CASSWVQGELFF. CDR3 DNA: TGTGCCAGCAGTTGGGTCCAGGGGGAGCTGTTTTTT.